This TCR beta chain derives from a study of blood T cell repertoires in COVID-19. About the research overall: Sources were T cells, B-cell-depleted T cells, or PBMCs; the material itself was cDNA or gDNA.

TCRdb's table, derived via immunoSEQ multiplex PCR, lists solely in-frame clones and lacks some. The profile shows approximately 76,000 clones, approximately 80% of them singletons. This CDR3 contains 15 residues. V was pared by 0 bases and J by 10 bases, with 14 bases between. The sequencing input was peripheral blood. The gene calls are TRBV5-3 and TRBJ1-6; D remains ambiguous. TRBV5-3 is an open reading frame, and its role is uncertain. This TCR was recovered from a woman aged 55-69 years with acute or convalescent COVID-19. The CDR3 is CARSLVEGKESPLHF. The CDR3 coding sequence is TGTGCCAGAAGCTTGGTGGAGGGTAAGGAATCACCCCTCCACTTT.